This T cell receptor (beta chain) derives from a study of CD8+CD57+ T cells in acquired aplastic anemia. Study-level findings and limits: Sharing between patients and controls was observed for roughly 29 CD8+ CDR3 sequences.

Details on this clonotype: As yet, its antigen is unknown. A much bigger clone sits one base away, suggesting this may be a read error.

CDR3 and TCR beta VDJ profiling relied on a genomic DNA template. From the reads, TCRdb called clonotypes with MiXCR, one entry per CDR3 protein. The repertoire holds about 220,000 distinct CDR3 sequences, around 32% seen once, with about 1.1% in the top ten. V was shortened by 1 base and J by 5 bases, with 29 bases between the two germline ends. The CDR3 runs to 20 residues. Per the germline V gene, CDR1 is MGHDK and CDR2 is SYGVNS. The chain couples TRBV25-1 to TRBJ1-2, with D perhaps TRBD1 (6 bases). This clonotype was sampled from a human donor in good health, serving as a control. The specimen sequenced was sorted CD4+, CD8+, or CD8+CD57+ T cells (not recorded which) from PBMCs. CDR3 DNA: TGTGCCAGCAGTGAATTTGGGGGGGCAAAGGACCCGATTAGGCTTTATGGCTACACCTTC. This codes for CASSEFGGAKDPIRLYGYTF.